This entry is about one TCR beta chain. Germline loops: CDR1 LNHNV, CDR2 YYDKDF (reference sequence). The J segment lost 4 bases and the V segment lost 4 bases, leaving 6 bases of the junction unmatched. This CDR3 is 15 amino acids long. These data come from a study of blood T cell repertoires in COVID-19. Measured with immunoSEQ multiplex PCR; TCRdb has only the in-frame clones, and not every one. The repertoire holds 300,000 or so clones, with roughly 88% as singletons. The specimen sequenced was peripheral blood. The chain is built from TRBV15 and TRBJ2-3; 9 bases match TRBD2. This clonotype originated in a woman aged 25 to 45 who had recovered from COVID-19. CDR3 sequence: CATSTRTSEADTQYF. CDR3 DNA sequence: TGTGCCACCAGCACTCGGACTAGCGAGGCAGATACGCAGTATTTT.